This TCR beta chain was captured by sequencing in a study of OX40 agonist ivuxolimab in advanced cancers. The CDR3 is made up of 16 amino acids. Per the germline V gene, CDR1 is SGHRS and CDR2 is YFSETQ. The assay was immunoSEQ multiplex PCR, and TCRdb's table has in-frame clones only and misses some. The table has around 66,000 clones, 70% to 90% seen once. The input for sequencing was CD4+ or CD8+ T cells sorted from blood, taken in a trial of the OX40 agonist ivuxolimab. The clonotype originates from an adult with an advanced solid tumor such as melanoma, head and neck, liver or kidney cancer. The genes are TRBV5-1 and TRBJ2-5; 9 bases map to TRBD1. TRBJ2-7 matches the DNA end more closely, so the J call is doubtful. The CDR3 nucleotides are TGCGCCAGCAGCTCGCCGACACCGGGACAGGGCTACGAGCAGTACTTC. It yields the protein CASSSPTPGQGYEQYF.